These T cell receptor beta chains were read from a single sample in a study of T cells in tuberculosis. This table comes from immunoSEQ multiplex PCR, and its TCRdb copy is limited to in-frame clones, with some not included. The sample has about 35,000 clones; approximately 90% are singletons. Sequencing used PBMCs, obtained at tuberculosis diagnosis. All receptors derive from an adult with tuberculosis. The CDR3 runs from the conserved cysteine through the conserved F or W. D genes are given only for firm matches. The size field is filled for only some rows; it gives once, few, many or a size class.

D | size | J | V | CDR3 | DNA
- | once | TRBJ2-5 | TRBV12-2 | CASRRRETQYF | TGTGCAAGTCGCCGGCGGGAGACCCAGTACTTC
- | - | TRBJ2-7 | TRBV5-4 | CASSSGISYEQYF | TGTGCCAGCAGCTCGGGGATCTCCTACGAGCAGTACTTC
TRBD1 | - | TRBJ1-2 | TRBV5-4 | CASSPGQGVKGYTF | TGTGCCAGCAGCCCGGGACAGGGGGTTAAGGGCTACACCTTC
- | - | TRBJ1-1 | TRBV7-9 | CASSLDSLSEAFF | TGTGCCAGCAGCTTAGATTCCTTGAGTGAAGCTTTCTTT
- | - | TRBJ1-4 | TRBV30 | CAWRQGHNEKLFF | TGTGCCTGGAGACAGGGTCACAATGAAAAACTGTTTTTT
TRBD2 | - | TRBJ2-1 | TRBV4-2 | CASSPEGVESWLSGIYNEQFF | TGTGCCAGCAGCCCCGAGGGAGTAGAATCTTGGTTAAGCGGGATTTACAATGAGCAGTTCTTC
- | - | TRBJ2-3 | TRBV6-5 | CASSYLGGPTDTQYF | TGTGCCAGCAGTTACCTCGGGGGGCCCACAGATACGCAGTATTTT
- | - | TRBJ2-5 | TRBV2 | CASSTIGDQETQYF | TGTGCCAGCAGTACAATCGGGGACCAAGAGACCCAGTACTTC
TRBD1 | once | TRBJ1-1 | TRBV19 | CASQTGVGTEAFF | TGTGCCAGTCAGACAGGGGTGGGTACTGAAGCTTTCTTT
TRBD1 | once | TRBJ1-6 | TRBV6-5 | CASSYLGQGNSPLHF | TGTGCCAGCAGTTACTTGGGACAGGGAAATTCACCCCTCCACTTT
- | - | TRBJ1-4 | TRBV4-1 | CASSPRVGMNEKLFF | TGCGCCAGCAGCCCCAGGGTGGGGATGAATGAAAAACTGTTTTTT
TRBD1 | - | TRBJ1-2 | TRBV4-3 | CASNDRARANYGYTF | TGCGCCAGTAATGACAGGGCGAGGGCTAACTATGGCTACACCTTC
TRBD1 | - | TRBJ1-2 | TRBV5-3 | CARSRGTGSSYTF | TGTGCCAGAAGCCGCGGGACAGGGAGTAGCTACACCTTC
TRBD2 | - | TRBJ2-1 | TRBV27 | CASTTRGRLAGLGPISYNEQFF | TGTGCCAGCACCACGAGGGGAAGACTAGCGGGACTCGGTCCGATCTCCTACAATGAGCAGTTCTTC
TRBD1 | once | TRBJ1-2 | TRBV13 | CASSMGQRLPDGYTF | TGTGCCAGCAGCATGGGACAGAGATTACCCGATGGCTACACCTTC
- | once | TRBJ2-5 | TRBV30 | CAWNVGVETQYF | TGTGCCTGGAATGTGGGAGTAGAGACCCAGTACTTC
- | - | TRBJ1-1 | TRBV14 | CASSQGFDWTANTEAFF | TGTGCCAGCAGCCAAGGATTCGACTGGACAGCGAACACTGAAGCTTTCTTT
- | - | TRBJ2-6 | TRBV7-8 | CASSLGGSPGANVLTF | TGTGCCAGCAGCTTAGGAGGGTCTCCTGGGGCCAACGTCCTGACTTTC
TRBD1 | - | TRBJ2-7 | TRBV27 | CASSLTGAEQYF | TGTGCCAGCAGTTTAACAGGGGCCGAGCAGTACTTC
- | - | TRBJ2-3 | TRBV4-2 | CASSQAADTQYF | TGTGCCAGCAGCCAAGCGGCAGATACGCAGTATTTT
- | - | TRBJ1-6 | TRBV28 | CASSLLSPTGSPLHF | TGTGCCAGCAGTTTATTGTCTCCGACGGGGTCACCCCTCCACTTT
- | - | TRBJ1-1 | TRBV5-1 | CASSLGPHGDTEAFF | TGCGCCAGCAGCTTGGGACCCCACGGGGACACTGAAGCTTTCTTT
TRBD1 | - | TRBJ2-7 | TRBV5-1 | CASSFRTGHSYEQYF | TGCGCCAGCAGCTTCCGGACAGGGCACTCCTACGAGCAGTACTTC
- | - | TRBJ1-1 | TRBV6-6 | CASSHLGQNTEAFF | TGTGCCAGCAGCCACCTAGGACAGAACACTGAAGCTTTCTTT
- | - | TRBJ2-2 | TRBV19 | CASSIGGLATGELFF | TGTGCCAGTAGTATAGGAGGGTTGGCCACCGGGGAGCTGTTTTTT
TRBD2 | - | TRBJ2-1 | TRBV4-1 | CASSPRTSGGAGFF | TGCGCCAGCAGCCCTCGGACTAGCGGGGGGGCTGGGTTCTTC
- | - | TRBJ2-7 | TRBV4-1 | CASSPRQKSYEQYF | TGCGCCAGCAGCCCCCGACAGAAATCCTACGAGCAGTACTTC
TRBD1 | few | TRBJ2-6 | TRBV19 | CALSQGAGSGANVLTF | TGTGCCCTAAGCCAGGGGGCCGGTTCTGGGGCCAACGTCCTGACTTTC
- | - | TRBJ2-5 | TRBV29-1 | CSVEDRAGGETQYF | TGCAGCGTTGAAGATCGGGCAGGGGGGGAGACCCAGTACTTC
TRBD1 | few | TRBJ1-5 | TRBV30 | CAWSYGQGNQPQHF | TGTGCCTGGAGTTATGGACAGGGGAATCAGCCCCAGCATTTT
TRBD2 | - | TRBJ2-5 | TRBV28 | CASSTQREARETQYF | TGTGCCAGCAGTACTCAGCGGGAGGCCCGGGAGACCCAGTACTTC
TRBD1 | - | TRBJ1-2 | TRBV4-2 | CASTQGQGLDF | TGTGCCAGCACCCAGGGACAGGGTCTTGACTTC
TRBD1 | few | TRBJ2-7 | TRBV30 | CAWSDRARHEQYF | TGTGCCTGGAGCGACAGGGCCCGCCACGAGCAGTACTTC
TRBD1 | - | TRBJ2-7 | TRBV6-5 | CASTGQGGYEQYF | TGTGCCAGCACCGGACAGGGGGGCTACGAGCAGTACTTC
- | - | TRBJ2-7 | TRBV28 | CASSLMEGQGRGEQYF | TGTGCCAGCAGTTTGATGGAGGGGCAGGGAAGGGGCGAGCAGTACTTC
- | - | TRBJ2-7 | TRBV7-2 | CASSLSGEQYF | TGTGCCAGCAGCTTATCCGGGGAGCAGTACTTC
- | - | TRBJ2-5 | TRBV30 | CAWRPPYGVGTQYF | TGTGCCTGGAGGCCACCCTACGGGGTCGGGACCCAGTACTTC
- | - | TRBJ1-2 | TRBV5-4 | CASNGQTRGNYGYTF | TGTGCCAGCAACGGCCAAACGAGGGGGAACTATGGCTACACCTTC
- | - | TRBJ2-7 | TRBV14 | CASSQDPNYNYEQYF | TGTGCCAGCAGCCAAGATCCCAACTATAACTACGAGCAGTACTTC
- | - | TRBJ2-1 | TRBV7-8 | CASSLGPTGDLLF | TGTGCCAGCAGCTTAGGACCGACAGGTGACCTACTCTTC
- | - | TRBJ2-2 | TRBV5-5 | CASSSLSLPTGELFF | TGTGCCAGCAGCTCCCTCTCTCTACCTACGGGGGAGCTGTTTTTT
- | - | TRBJ1-1 | TRBV20-1 | CSATGKTEAFF | TGCAGTGCTACAGGGAAAACTGAAGCTTTCTTT
TRBD2 | once | TRBJ2-1 | TRBV5-8 | CASSRGSLAGYNEQFF | TGTGCCAGCAGTCGAGGGTCCCTAGCGGGGTACAATGAGCAGTTCTTC
TRBD2 | - | TRBJ2-3 | TRBV4-3 | CASSQDIGASGIPDTQYF | TGCGCCAGCAGCCAAGATATAGGGGCTAGCGGGATTCCCGATACGCAGTATTTT
TRBD1 | once | TRBJ2-5 | TRBV27 | CASSPGGAETQYF | TGTGCCAGCAGTCCAGGGGGCGCAGAGACCCAGTACTTC
- | - | TRBJ1-3 | TRBV5-1 | CASSLVVGREPIYF | TGCGCCAGCAGCTTGGTAGTCGGCAGGGAACCCATATATTTT
TRBD2 | few | TRBJ2-7 | TRBV16 | CASSQLRSPSGSTNEQYF | TGTGCCAGCAGCCAATTAAGGTCGCCTAGCGGGAGTACGAACGAGCAGTACTTC
TRBD2 | once | TRBJ2-7 | TRBV5-6 | CASSRGGPQAHEQYF | TGTGCCAGCAGCCGGGGGGGCCCTCAGGCCCACGAGCAGTACTTC
- | - | TRBJ2-7 | TRBV28 | CASSSRQRLYEQYF | TGTGCCAGCAGTTCCCGACAGAGACTTTACGAGCAGTACTTC
- | - | TRBJ1-2 | TRBV28 | CASTPTGFSRGYTF | TGTGCCAGCACCCCCACAGGGTTCTCCCGTGGCTACACCTTC
- | - | TRBJ2-7 | TRBV6-5 | CASSYGRKYF | TGTGCCAGCAGTTACGGGAGAAAGTACTTC
- | - | TRBJ1-3 | TRBV6-1 | CASSVRSLGDTIYF | TGTGCCAGCAGTGTCCGTAGCTTGGGTGACACCATATATTTT
- | - | TRBJ2-4 | TRBV11-2 | CASSLEISGPGGNNIQYF | TGTGCCAGCAGCTTAGAAATATCAGGCCCAGGGGGGAATAACATTCAGTACTTC
TRBD2 | few | TRBJ2-7 | TRBV25-1 | CASSPQLAGGSPSYEQYF | TGTGCCAGCAGTCCCCAACTAGCGGGAGGGTCCCCCTCCTACGAGCAGTACTTC
- | once | TRBJ1-6 | TRBV6-1 | CASTERYNSPLHF | TGTGCCAGTACGGAGAGGTATAATTCACCCCTCCACTTT
- | - | TRBJ2-7 | TRBV6-1 | CASSLTDTHEQYF | TGTGCCAGCAGTCTAACAGATACCCACGAGCAGTACTTC
TRBD1 | - | TRBJ1-6 | TRBV6-1 | CASRIQGVRSPLHF | TGTGCCAGCAGAATACAGGGGGTGAGATCACCCCTCCACTTT
TRBD2 | once | TRBJ2-7 | TRBV9 | CASSVEWGGYEQYF | TGTGCCAGCAGCGTAGAGTGGGGGGGATACGAGCAGTACTTC
- | - | TRBJ1-1 | TRBV25-1 | CASSEVGAMNTEAFF | TGTGCCAGCAGTGAAGTTGGAGCGATGAACACTGAAGCTTTCTTT